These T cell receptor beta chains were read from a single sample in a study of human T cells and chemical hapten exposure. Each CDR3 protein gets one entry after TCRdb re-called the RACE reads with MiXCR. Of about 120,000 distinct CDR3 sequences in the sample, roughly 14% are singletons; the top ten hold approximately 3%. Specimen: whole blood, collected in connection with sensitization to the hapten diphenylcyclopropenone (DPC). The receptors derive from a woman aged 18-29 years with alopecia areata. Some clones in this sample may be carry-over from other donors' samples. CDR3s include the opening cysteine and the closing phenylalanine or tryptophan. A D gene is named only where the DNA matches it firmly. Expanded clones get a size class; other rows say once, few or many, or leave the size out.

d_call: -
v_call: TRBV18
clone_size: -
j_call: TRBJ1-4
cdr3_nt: TGTGCCAGCTCACTACAAACAGGGAGGAATGAAAAACTGTTTTTT
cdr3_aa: CASSLQTGRNEKLFF

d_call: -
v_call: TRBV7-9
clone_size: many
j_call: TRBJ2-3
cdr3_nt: TGTGCCAGCAGCTCCACCGGGCCAGGCACAGATACGCAGTATTTT
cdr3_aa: CASSSTGPGTDTQYF

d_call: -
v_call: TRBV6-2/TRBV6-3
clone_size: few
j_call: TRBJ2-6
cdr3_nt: TGTGCCAGCACCACCTACCCGGGCCCCTCTGGGGCCAACGTCCTGACTTTC
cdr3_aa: CASTTYPGPSGANVLTF

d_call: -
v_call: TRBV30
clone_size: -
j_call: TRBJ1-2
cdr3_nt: TGTGCCTGGGAGACAAATAACTATGGCTACACCTTC
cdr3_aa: CAWETNNYGYTF

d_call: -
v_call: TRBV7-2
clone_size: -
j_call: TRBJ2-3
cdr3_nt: TGTGCCAGCAGCTTGCTGGGCTCAGATACGCAGTATTTT
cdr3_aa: CASSLLGSDTQYF

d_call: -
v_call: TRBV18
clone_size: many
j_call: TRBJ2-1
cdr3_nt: TGTGCCAGCTCACCAATGTTGTACAATGAGCAGTTCTTC
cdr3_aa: CASSPMLYNEQFF

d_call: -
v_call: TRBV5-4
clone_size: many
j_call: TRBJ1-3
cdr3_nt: TGTGCCAGCAGCTTGAGTGGAATGGGAAACACCATATATTTT
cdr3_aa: CASSLSGMGNTIYF

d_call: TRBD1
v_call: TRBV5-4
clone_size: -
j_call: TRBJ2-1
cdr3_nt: TGTGCCAGCAGCTTGGCGGGACAGGAACACAATGAGCAGTTCTTC
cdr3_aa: CASSLAGQEHNEQFF

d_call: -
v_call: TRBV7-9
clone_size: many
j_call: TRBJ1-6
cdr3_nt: TGTGCCAGCAGCACGACCGAGTTCACATCCCTCCACTTT
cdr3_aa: CASSTTEFTSLHF

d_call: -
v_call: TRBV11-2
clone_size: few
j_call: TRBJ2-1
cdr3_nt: TGTGCCAGCAGCCTAAGCCGGAGGAATAACTACAATGAGCAGTTCTTC
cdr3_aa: CASSLSRRNNYNEQFF

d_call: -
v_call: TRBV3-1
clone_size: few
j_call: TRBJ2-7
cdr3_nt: TGTGCCAGCAGCCAAGTCAAAGGGTACGGCTACGAGCAGTACTTC
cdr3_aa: CASSQVKGYGYEQYF

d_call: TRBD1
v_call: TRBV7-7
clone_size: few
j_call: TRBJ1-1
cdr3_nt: TGTGCCAGCAGCCTTACAGGGGCTTCTGAAGCTTTCTTT
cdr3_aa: CASSLTGASEAFF

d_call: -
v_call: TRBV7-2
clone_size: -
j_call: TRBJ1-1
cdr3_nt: TGTGCCAGCAGCCCCGGGGGACTGGGCACTGAAGCTTTCTTT
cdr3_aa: CASSPGGLGTEAFF

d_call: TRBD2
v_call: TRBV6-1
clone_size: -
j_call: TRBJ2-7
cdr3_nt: TGTGCCAGCAGTGTGCCGCCTGGCGGGGGGATCTACGAGCAGTACTTC
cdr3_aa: CASSVPPGGGIYEQYF

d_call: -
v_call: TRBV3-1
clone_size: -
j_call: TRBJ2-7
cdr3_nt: TGTGCCAGCAGCCAAGATTTGGACAAACGCTACGAGCAGTACTTC
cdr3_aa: CASSQDLDKRYEQYF

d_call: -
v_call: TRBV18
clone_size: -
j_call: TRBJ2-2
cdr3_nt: TGTGCCAGCTCACCATGGACAGCAAACACCGGGGAGCTGTTTTTT
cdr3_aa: CASSPWTANTGELFF

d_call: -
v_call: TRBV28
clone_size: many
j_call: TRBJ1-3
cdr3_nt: TGTGCCAGCAGTTTAAGGATCCAACGCTCTGGAAACACCATATATTTT
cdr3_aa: CASSLRIQRSGNTIYF

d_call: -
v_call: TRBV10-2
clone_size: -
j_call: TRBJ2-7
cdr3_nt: TGCGCCACTTCGACGGGTGCTTCCTACGAGCAGTACTTC
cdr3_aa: CATSTGASYEQYF

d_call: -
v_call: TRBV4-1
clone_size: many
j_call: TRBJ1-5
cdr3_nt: TGCGCCAGCAGCCGTACGGCACTACTTAGCAATCAGCCCCAGCATTTT
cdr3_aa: CASSRTALLSNQPQHF

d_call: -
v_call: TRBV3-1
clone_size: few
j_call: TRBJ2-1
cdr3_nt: TGTGCCAGCAGTTCACCGACTAGTCGCTATGAGCAGTTCTTC
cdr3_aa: CASSSPTSRYEQFF

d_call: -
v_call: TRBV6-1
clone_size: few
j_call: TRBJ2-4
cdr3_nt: TGTGCCAGCAGTGCGTTTAGCGGGACAGGGACCAAAAACATTCAGTACTTC
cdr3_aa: CASSAFSGTGTKNIQYF

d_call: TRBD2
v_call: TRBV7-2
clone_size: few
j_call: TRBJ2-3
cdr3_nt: TGTGCCAGCAGCCCGGGGGGGCCAATGACAGATACGCAGTATTTT
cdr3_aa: CASSPGGPMTDTQYF

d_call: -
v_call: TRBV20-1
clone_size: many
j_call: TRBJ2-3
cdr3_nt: TGCAGTGCTAGAGGAACAGCCGGCACAGATACGCAGTATTTT
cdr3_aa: CSARGTAGTDTQYF

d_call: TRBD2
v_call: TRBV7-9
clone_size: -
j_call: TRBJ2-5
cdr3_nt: TGTGCCAGCAGCTCCCAAGGTGCGGGGGGGCTGGAGACCCAGTACTTC
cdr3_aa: CASSSQGAGGLETQYF

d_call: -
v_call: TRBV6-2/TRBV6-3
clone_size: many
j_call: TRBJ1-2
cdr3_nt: TGTGCCAGCAGCCTCCCGGGATCTAACTATGGCTACACCTTC
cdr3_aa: CASSLPGSNYGYTF

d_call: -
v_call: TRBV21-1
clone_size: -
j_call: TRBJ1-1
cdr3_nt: TGTGCCAGCAGCAGTGTCGGACAGGATTGCGGGACTGAAGCTTTCTTT
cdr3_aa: CASSSVGQDCGTEAFF

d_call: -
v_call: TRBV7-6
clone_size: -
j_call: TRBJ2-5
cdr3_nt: TGTGCCAGCAGCTCGGTTGAGCGCCGGGGGACCCAGTACTTC
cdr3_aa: CASSSVERRGTQYF

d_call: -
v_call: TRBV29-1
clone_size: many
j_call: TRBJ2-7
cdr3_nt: TGCAGCGCCGGGAGCTACGAGCAGTACTTC
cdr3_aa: CSAGSYEQYF

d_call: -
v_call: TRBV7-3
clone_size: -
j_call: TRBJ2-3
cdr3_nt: TGTGCCAGCAGCCTTAGGGGGATCGATACGCAGTATTTT
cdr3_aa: CASSLRGIDTQYF

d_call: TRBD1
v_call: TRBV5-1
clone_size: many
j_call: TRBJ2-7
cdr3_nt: TGCGCCAGCAGCGACGGGGACAGGACCGTCGAGCAGTACTTC
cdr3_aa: CASSDGDRTVEQYF

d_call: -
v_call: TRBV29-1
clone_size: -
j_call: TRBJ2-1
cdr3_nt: TGCAGCGTTAACTACAATGAGCAGTTCTTC
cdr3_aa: CSVNYNEQFF

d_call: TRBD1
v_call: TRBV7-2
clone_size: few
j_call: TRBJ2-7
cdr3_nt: TGTGCCATCACAGGGGAATCCTACGAGCAGTACTTC
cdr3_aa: CAITGESYEQYF

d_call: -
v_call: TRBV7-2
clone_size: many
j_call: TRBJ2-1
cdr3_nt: TGTGCCAGCAGCTTAAGGTTCAGCTCCTACAATGAGCAGTTCTTC
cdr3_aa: CASSLRFSSYNEQFF

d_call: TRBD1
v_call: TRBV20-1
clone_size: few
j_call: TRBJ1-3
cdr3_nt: TGCAGTGCCTTACAGGGGTCTGCTGGAAACACCATATATTTT
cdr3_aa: CSALQGSAGNTIYF

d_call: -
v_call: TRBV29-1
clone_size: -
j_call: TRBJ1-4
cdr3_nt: TGCAGCGTTGAAGACAGAGCTGAAAAACTGTTTTTT
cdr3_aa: CSVEDRAEKLFF

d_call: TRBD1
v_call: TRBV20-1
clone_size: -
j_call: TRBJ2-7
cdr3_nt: TGCAGTGCTAGAGCCGATAGATTTCCTCTCCCGGGACAGGGCTACGAGCAGTACTTC
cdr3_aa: CSARADRFPLPGQGYEQYF

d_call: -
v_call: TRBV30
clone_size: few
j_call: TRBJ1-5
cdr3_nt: TGTGCCTGGAGTCCCAGAGGGCCCCAGCATTTT
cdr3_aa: CAWSPRGPQHF

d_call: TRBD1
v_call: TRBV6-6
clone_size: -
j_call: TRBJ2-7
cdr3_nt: TGTGCCAGCAGTTACGGGACAGCCGTCTTGGAGCAGTACTTC
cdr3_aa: CASSYGTAVLEQYF

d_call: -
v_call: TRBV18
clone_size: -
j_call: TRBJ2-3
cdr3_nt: TGTGTCAGCTCACCAGCGGCCACCAGCACAGATACGCAGTATTTT
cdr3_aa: CVSSPAATSTDTQYF

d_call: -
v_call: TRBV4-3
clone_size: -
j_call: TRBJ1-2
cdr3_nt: TGCGCCAGCAGCCACAAAAACCAGGTTAACTATGGCTACACCTTC
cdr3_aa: CASSHKNQVNYGYTF

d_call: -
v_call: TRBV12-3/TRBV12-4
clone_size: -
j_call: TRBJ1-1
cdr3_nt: TGTGCCAGCAGACCTAAACAGTACACTGAAGCTTTCTTT
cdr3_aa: CASRPKQYTEAFF

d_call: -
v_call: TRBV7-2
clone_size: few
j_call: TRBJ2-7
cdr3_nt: TGTGCCAGCAGCTCAGGGGCGGCTTTCGTGGACGAGCAGTACTTC
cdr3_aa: CASSSGAAFVDEQYF

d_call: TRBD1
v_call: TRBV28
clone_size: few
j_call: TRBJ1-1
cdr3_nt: TGTGCCAGCAGTTTTAGGGGGCGGAACACTGAAGCTTTCTTT
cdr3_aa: CASSFRGRNTEAFF

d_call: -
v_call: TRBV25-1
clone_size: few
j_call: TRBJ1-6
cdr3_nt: TGTGCCAGCAGTGACAAGGTTATGATCCACTTT
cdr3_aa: CASSDKVMIHF

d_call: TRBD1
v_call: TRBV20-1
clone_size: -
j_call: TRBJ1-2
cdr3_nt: TGCAGTGCCGGGGCGGGACAGAGCTATGGCTACACCTTC
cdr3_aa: CSAGAGQSYGYTF

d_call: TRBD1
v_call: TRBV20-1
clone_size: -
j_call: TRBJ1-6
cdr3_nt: TGCAGTGCCCGATCCGACAGGGAGGAATCACCCCTCCACTTT
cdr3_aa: CSARSDREESPLHF

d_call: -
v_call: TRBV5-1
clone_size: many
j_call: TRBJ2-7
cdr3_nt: TGCGCCAGCAGCTTGGGGGACGAGCAGTACTTC
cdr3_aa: CASSLGDEQYF

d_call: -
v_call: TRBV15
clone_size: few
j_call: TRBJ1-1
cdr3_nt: TGTGCCACCAGCACGAACCCCGGTTGGACTGAAGCTTTCTTT
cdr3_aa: CATSTNPGWTEAFF

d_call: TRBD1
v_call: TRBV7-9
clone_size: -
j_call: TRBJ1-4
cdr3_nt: TGTGCCAGCAGCTTAATGGGACAGGGTGGTGAAAAACTGTTTTTT
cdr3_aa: CASSLMGQGGEKLFF

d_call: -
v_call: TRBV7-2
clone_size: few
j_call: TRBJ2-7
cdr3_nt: TGTGCCAGCAGCTTAGGATCGCGAGCCTACGAGCAGTACTTC
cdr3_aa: CASSLGSRAYEQYF

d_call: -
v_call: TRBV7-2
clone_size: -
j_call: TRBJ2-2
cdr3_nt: TGTGCCAGCAGCTTAACGTCGGGTCCGGGGACCGGGGAGCTGTTTTTT
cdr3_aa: CASSLTSGPGTGELFF

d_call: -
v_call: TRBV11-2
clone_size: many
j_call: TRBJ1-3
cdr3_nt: TGTGCCAGCAGCGCAAGGACGACGATGGGAAACACCATATATTTT
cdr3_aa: CASSARTTMGNTIYF

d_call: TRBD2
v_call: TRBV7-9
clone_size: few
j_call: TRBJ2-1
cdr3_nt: TGTGCCAGCAGCCAAGGGACTAGACGCTACAATGAGCAGTTCTTC
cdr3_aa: CASSQGTRRYNEQFF

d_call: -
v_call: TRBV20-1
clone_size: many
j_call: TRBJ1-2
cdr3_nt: TGCAGTGCTAGGGGAGGAGAGAGGGACTATGGCTACACCTTC
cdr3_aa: CSARGGERDYGYTF